The 6 T cell receptor beta chains in this list originate from one sample, sequenced in a study of early T cells in non-severe SARS-CoV-2 infection. One entry per CDR3 protein, called by TCRdb with MiXCR from the 5' RACE reads. Of more than 50,000 distinct CDR3 sequences detected, 15% appear once; the ten largest clones hold about 9.1%. The sequenced sample was whole blood, obtained at baseline. The source of these receptors is an adult who was a healthcare worker with PCR-confirmed SARS-CoV-2 infection or an uninfected control (not recorded which).

This clonotype has a handful of counts. The V gene is TRBV14, the J gene TRBJ1-4; TRBD1 aligns across 8 bases. Unmatched junction bases numbered 3, after V lost 4 bases and J lost 5 bases. The CDR3 extends over 14 amino acids. The V gene's germline CDR1 is SGHDN and CDR2 FVKESK. The CDR3 loop reads CASSRDRGNEKLFF. CDR3 coding DNA: TGTGCCAGCAGCCGCGACAGGGGAAATGAAAAACTGTTTTTT.

The chain employs TRBV12-3 or TRBV12-4 and TRBJ1-1; D gene ambiguous. V was shortened by 7 bases and J by 0 bases, with 9 bases between the two germline ends. The CDR3 has 13 residues. This CDR3 reads CASTLRVNTEAFF. CDR3 in DNA: TGTGCCAGCACCCTTAGGGTGAACACTGAAGCTTTCTTT.

The chain has TRBV2 and TRBJ2-3, with 12 bases identical to TRBD2. There are 15 residues in the CDR3. Germline V gene lookup returns CDR1 SNHLY and CDR2 FYNNEI. The V segment lost 7 bases and the J segment 5 bases; nucleotides outside the gene matches: 7. The CDR3 is CASTGTSGRRDTQYF. CDR3 in DNA: TGTGCCAGCACCGGGACTAGCGGGCGAAGAGATACGCAGTATTTT.

The rearrangement links TRBV20-1 to TRBJ2-1; D is perhaps TRBD2 (5 bases). The CDR3 is made up of 13 amino acids. With 6 bases removed from V and 5 bases from J, the gap between germline ends came to 14 bases. The germline CDR1 and CDR2 sequences are DFQATT and SNEGSKA (reference sequence). This CDR3 is CSAGLRGNNEQFF. Here the CDR3 DNA reads TGCAGTGCCGGATTGCGAGGGAACAATGAGCAGTTCTTC.

This clonotype occurred a few times. The DNA of the CDR3 is TGTGCCAGCAGCTTAACCCCGAGTGAGAGGGCCCAGTACTTC. Amino acids: CASSLTPSERAQYF. This chain joins TRBV7-3 and TRBJ2-5; the D gene is possibly TRBD2 (5 bases). Trimming removed 0 bases from V and 9 bases from J, with 14 bases in between. CDR3 size: 14 residues. Germline lookup yields CDR1 SGHTA and CDR2 FQGTGA. The full variable domain, in which reference TRBV7-3 and TRBJ2-5 provide the parts outside the CDR3, is GAGVSQTPSNKVTEKGKYVELRCDPISGHTALYWYRQSLGQGPEFLIYFQGTGAADDSGLPNDRFFAVRPEGSVSTLKIQRTERGDSAVYLCASSLTPSERAQYFGPGTRLLVL.

This clonotype occurred a few times. This rearrangement joins TRBV5-4 to TRBJ2-5, with 9 positions matching TRBD2. The CDR3 spans 16 residues. Germline lookup yields CDR1 SGHNT and CDR2 YYREEE (reference sequence). V lost 4 bases to trimming and J lost 5 bases; unmatched junction nucleotides: 12. CDR3 in amino acids: CASSPNRREGRETQYF. Written as DNA, the CDR3 is TGTGCCAGCAGCCCGAATCGGCGGGAGGGCAGGGAGACCCAGTACTTC. Variable domain in full (rest from reference TRBV5-4 and TRBJ2-5): ETGVTQSPTHLIKTRGQQVTLRCSSQSGHNTVSWYQQALGQGPQFIFQYYREEENGRGNFPPRFSGLQFPNYSSELNVNALELDDSALYLCASSPNRREGRETQYFGPGTRLLVL.